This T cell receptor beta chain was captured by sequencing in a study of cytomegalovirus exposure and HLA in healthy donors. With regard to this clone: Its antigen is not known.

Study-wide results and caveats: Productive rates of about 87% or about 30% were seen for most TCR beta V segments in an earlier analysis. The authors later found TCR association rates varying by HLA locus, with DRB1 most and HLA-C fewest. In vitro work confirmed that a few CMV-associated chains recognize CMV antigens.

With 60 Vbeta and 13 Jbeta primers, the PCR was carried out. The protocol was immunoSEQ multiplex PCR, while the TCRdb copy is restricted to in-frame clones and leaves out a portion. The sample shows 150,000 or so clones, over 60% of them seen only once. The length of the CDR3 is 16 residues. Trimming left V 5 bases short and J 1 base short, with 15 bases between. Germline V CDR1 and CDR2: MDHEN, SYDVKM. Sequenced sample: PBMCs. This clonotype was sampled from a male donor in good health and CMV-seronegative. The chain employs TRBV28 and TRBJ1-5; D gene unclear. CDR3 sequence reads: CASSTVVKPSNQPQHF. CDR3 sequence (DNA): TGTGCCAGCAGTACTGTGGTCAAACCCAGCAATCAGCCCCAGCATTTT.